This TCR beta chain was documented in a study of CD8 T cells in Susac syndrome. RNA in amounts of roughly 0.5 to 1 ug was reverse transcribed with random hexamers. TCR beta CDR3 was amplified by immunoSEQ multiplex PCR. This amplification extended across 54 Vbeta and 13 Jbeta segments. TCRdb ran MiXCR on the immunoSEQ multiplex PCR reads and lists one entry per CDR3 protein. The sample holds approximately 120,000 distinct CDR3 sequences; 80% to 95% are singletons and the top ten take over 0.12%. Per germline, CDR1 SGHTA and CDR2 FQGNSA. The CDR3 loop spans 17 amino acids. The V segment lost 5 bases and the J segment 0 bases; nucleotides outside the gene matches: 10.

The sequenced sample consisted of CD4+ T cells from PBMCs. The receptor's source is a human donor in good health. The chain has TRBV7-2 and TRBJ1-2, with 9 bases lining up with TRBD1. The DNA of the CDR3 is TGTGCCAGCAGCGCCCGGACAGGGGCTATAGCTAACTATGGCTACACCTTC. Translation gives CASSARTGAIANYGYTF. Filled out from reference TRBV7-2 and TRBJ1-2, the complete variable domain reads GAGVSQSPSNKVTEKGKDVELRCDPISGHTALYWYRQSLGQGLEFLIYFQGNSAPDKSGLPSDRFSAERTGGSVSTLTIQRTQQEDSAVYLCASSARTGAIANYGYTFGSGTRLTVV.